The sequence of this T cell receptor (beta chain) was determined in a study of identical twins. CDR3 length: 14 amino acids. Germline values: CDR1 ENHRY, CDR2 SYGVKD. Trimming pared 5 bases from V and 4 bases from J, leaving 9 bases between. TCRdb fed the 5' RACE reads into MiXCR, producing one record per CDR3 protein. Among some 460,000 distinct CDR3 sequences listed, approximately 14% were seen once. The same sample was also studied in work on yellow fever vaccine responses in identical twins.

The sample taken for sequencing was CD4+ T cells sorted from blood. The rearrangement uses TRBV10-3 and TRBJ1-6, with D possibly TRBD1 on 5 matching bases. The receptor comes from a woman under 30 in good health. CDR3 sequence reads: CAISRDSYNSPLHF. For the CDR3, the DNA is TGTGCCATCAGTCGGGACTCGTATAATTCACCCCTCCACTTT.